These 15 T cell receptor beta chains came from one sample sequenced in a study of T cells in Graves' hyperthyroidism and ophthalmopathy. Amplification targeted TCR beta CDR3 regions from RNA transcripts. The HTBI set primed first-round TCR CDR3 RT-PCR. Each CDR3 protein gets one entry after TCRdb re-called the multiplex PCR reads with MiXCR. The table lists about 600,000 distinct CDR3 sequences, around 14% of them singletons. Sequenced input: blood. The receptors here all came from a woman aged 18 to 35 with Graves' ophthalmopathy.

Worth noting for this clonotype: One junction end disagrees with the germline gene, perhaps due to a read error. CDR3 sequence reads: CASSAGGNTGGLFF. The DNA for the CDR3 is TGTGCCAGCAGCGCGGGGGGGAACACCGGGGGGCTGTTTTTT. The V and J genes are TRBV14 and TRBJ2-2; 9 bases are shared with TRBD2. CDR1 is SGHDN, CDR2 FVKESK, per germline. This CDR3 has 14 amino acids.

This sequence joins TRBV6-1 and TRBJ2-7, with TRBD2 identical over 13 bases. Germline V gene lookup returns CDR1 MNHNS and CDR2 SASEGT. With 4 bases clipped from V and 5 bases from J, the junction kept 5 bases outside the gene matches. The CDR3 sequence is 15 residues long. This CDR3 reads CASSGTSGRNNEQYF. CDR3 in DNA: TGTGCCAGCAGTGGGACTAGCGGGAGAAATAACGAGCAGTACTTC.

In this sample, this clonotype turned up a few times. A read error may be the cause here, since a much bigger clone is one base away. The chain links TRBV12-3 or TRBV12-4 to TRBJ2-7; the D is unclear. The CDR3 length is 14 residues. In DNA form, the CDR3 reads TGTGCCAGCAGTTTAGACGTGGAAATCCACGAGCGGTACTTC. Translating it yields CASSLDVEIHERYF.

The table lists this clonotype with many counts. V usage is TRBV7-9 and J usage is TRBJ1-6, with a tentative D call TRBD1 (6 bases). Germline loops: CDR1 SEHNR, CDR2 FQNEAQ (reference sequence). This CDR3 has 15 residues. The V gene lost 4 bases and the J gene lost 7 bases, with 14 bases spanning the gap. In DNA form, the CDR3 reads TGTGCCAGCAGCTCCGGGGGCGACGAGAATTCACCCCTCCACTTT. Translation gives CASSSGGDENSPLHF.

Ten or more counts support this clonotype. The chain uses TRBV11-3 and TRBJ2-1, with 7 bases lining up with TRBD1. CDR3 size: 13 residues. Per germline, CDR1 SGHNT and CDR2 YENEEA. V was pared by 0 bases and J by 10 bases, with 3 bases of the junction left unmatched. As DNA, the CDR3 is TGTGCCAGCAGCTTAGATCAGGGGGAAGAGCAGTTCTTC. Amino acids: CASSLDQGEEQFF.

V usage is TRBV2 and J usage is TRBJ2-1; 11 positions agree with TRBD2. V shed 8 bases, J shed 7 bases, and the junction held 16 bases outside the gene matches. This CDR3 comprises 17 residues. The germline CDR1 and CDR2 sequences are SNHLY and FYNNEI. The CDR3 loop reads CASGGGWSSGRRNEQFF. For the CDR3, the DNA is TGTGCCAGCGGCGGAGGGTGGTCTAGCGGGAGGAGGAATGAGCAGTTCTTC.

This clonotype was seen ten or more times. Here the CDR3 reads CARKVRTGDLGEQFF. The CDR3 DNA sequence: TGTGCCCGGAAGGTCCGGACAGGGGATCTTGGTGAGCAGTTCTTC. The V and J genes are TRBV30 and TRBJ2-1; TRBD1 matches 9 bases. Germline V gives CDR1 GTSNPN, CDR2 SVGIG (reference sequence). The CDR3 is made up of 15 amino acids. The J segment lost 9 bases and the V segment lost 8 bases, leaving 17 bases of the junction unmatched.

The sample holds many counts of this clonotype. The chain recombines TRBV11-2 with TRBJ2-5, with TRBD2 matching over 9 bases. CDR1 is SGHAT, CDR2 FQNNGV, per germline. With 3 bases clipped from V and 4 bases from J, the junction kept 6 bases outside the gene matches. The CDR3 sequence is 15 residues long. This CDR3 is CASSFGLAGRETQYF. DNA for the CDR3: TGTGCCAGCAGCTTCGGTCTAGCGGGACGAGAGACCCAGTACTTC.

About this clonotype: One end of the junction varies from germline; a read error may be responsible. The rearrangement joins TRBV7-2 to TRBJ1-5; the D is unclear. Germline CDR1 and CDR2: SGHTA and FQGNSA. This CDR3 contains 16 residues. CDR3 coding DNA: TGTGCCAGCAGCTTATCTAGGGTAGGCGGCAATCGGCCCCAGCATTTT. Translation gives CASSLSRVGGNRPQHF.

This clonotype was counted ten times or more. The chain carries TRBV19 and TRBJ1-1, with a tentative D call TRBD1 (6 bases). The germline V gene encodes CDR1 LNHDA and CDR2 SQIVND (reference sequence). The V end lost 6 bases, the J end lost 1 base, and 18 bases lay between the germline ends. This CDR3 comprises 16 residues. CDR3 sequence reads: CASRPITGNGNTEAFF. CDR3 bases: TGTGCCAGTAGACCCATTACAGGGAACGGGAACACTGAAGCTTTCTTT.

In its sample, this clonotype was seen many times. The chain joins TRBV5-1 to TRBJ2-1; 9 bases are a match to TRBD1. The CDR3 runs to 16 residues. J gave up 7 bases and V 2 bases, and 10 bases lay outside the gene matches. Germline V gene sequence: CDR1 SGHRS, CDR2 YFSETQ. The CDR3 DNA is TGCGCCAGCAGCTTCCTCCGGGACAGGGATGGAAATGAGCAGTTCTTC. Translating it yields CASSFLRDRDGNEQFF.

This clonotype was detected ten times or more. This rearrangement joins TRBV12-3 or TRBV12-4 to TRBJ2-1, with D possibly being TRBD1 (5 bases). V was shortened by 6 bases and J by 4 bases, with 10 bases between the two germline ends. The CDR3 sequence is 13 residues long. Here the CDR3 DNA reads TGTGCCAGCAGGCCCAGGACATACAATGAGCAGTTCTTC. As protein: CASRPRTYNEQFF.

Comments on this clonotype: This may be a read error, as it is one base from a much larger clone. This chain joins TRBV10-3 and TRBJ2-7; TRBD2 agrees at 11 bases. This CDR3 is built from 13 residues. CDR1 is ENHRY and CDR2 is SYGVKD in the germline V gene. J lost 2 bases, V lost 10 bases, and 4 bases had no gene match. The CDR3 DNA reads TGTGCCACCTTAGCGGGAGGGCCCTACGAGCAGTACTTC. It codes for CATLAGGPYEQYF.

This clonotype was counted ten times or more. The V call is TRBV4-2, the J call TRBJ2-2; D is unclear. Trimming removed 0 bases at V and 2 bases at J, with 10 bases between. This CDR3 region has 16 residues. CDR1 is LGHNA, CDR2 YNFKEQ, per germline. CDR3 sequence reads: CASSQDFNTNTGELFF. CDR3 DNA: TGTGCCAGCAGCCAAGATTTTAACACCAACACCGGGGAGCTGTTTTTT.

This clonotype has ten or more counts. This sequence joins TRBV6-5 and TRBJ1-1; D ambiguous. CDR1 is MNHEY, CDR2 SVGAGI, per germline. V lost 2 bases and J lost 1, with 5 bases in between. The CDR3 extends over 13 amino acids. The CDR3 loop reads CASSYTENTEAFF. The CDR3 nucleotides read TGTGCCAGCAGTTACACCGAGAACACTGAAGCTTTCTTT.